This TCR beta chain was recorded in a study of blood T cell repertoires in COVID-19. The CDR3 length is 13 residues. Germline values: CDR1 SQVTM, CDR2 ANQGSEA. Trimming pared 7 bases from V and 4 bases from J, leaving 16 bases between. Original methodology: Reference gene primer amplification yielded estimated nucleated cell counts. This table comes from immunoSEQ multiplex PCR, and its TCRdb copy is limited to in-frame clones, with some not included. Clonal size and the V and J genes are those of that table, whereas D and trimming came from the DNA. The sample consists of about 59,000 clones, approximately 79% of them appearing once.

The TCR comes from a man aged 60 to 75 with acute or convalescent COVID-19. Sequencing used peripheral blood. V gene TRBV29-1 combines with J gene TRBJ1-1; D unresolved. The CDR3 sequence: CSAPAGYSTEAFF. CDR3 DNA: TGCAGCGCTCCTGCGGGGTATAGCACTGAAGCTTTCTTT.